This is a list of T cell receptor beta chains from one sample in a study of cytomegalovirus exposure and HLA in healthy donors. Sequencing was performed with immunoSEQ multiplex PCR; in TCRdb, only in-frame clones are kept and a portion is missing. The data contain approximately 100,000 clones, about 70% of them singletons. Sequencing was carried out using PBMCs. These receptors were collected from a human donor in good health. Each CDR3 is given with its conserved first and last residue. A D gene is named only where the DNA matches it firmly. Size is stated for part of the rows, as once, few or many counts, or as a class when the clone is expanded.

abundance,j_gene,d_gene,v_gene,CDR3nt,CDR3aa
-,TRBJ2-1,-,TRBV5-1,TGCGCCAGCAGCTTGGGCAGTATCAAGTTCTTC,CASSLGSIKFF
-,TRBJ1-5,TRBD1,TRBV5-1,TGCGCCAGCAGCTTGGATGGGGTCACAGGGGGCGGCAATCAGCCCCAGCATTTT,CASSLDGVTGGGNQPQHF
-,TRBJ2-7,-,TRBV7-8,TGTGCCAGCAGCCCGGACATCTCCTACGAGCAGTACTTC,CASSPDISYEQYF
-,TRBJ2-3,-,TRBV6-1,TGTGCCAGCAGTGGCGGCGGGACCACGCCGACAGATACGCAGTATTTT,CASSGGGTTPTDTQYF
-,TRBJ2-1,-,TRBV7-9,TGTGCCAGCAGCCCTCTTTTCTTC,CASSPLFF
-,TRBJ2-7,TRBD1,TRBV29-1,TGCAGCGTTGCAGGGGGCCCCTACGAGCAGTACTTC,CSVAGGPYEQYF
-,TRBJ2-7,TRBD1,TRBV5-1,TGCGCCAGCAGCACCGGACAGGGGGCGAGAGAGCAGTACTTC,CASSTGQGAREQYF
-,TRBJ1-4,TRBD1,TRBV2,TGTGCCGGCCGGAGCAGGGGGTATGAAAAACTGTTTTTT,CAGRSRGYEKLFF
-,TRBJ1-1,-,TRBV5-4,TGTGCCAGCAGCCGGGGTTTAAACACTGAAGCTTTCTTT,CASSRGLNTEAFF
-,TRBJ1-1,-,TRBV5-5,TGTGCCAGCAGCCCAAGAGGGGACACGAACACTGAAGCTTTCTTT,CASSPRGDTNTEAFF
-,TRBJ1-1,-,TRBV11-2,TGTGCCAGCAGCTCCGGGTTGAACACTGAAGCTTTCTTT,CASSSGLNTEAFF
-,TRBJ2-7,TRBD1,TRBV28,TGTGCCAGCATAGCCCGGTATCGCTCGGGACAGGGGTTGTACGAGCAGTACTTC,CASIARYRSGQGLYEQYF
-,TRBJ1-1,-,TRBV28,TGTGCCAGCAGTTTAGGTCGGAGGGGAGAAGCTTTCTTT,CASSLGRRGEAFF
-,TRBJ2-1,TRBD2,TRBV28,TGTGCCAGCAGTCCAGACCGGGGGGGCCTGTATGAGCAGTTCTTC,CASSPDRGGLYEQFF
-,TRBJ2-3,TRBD1,TRBV30,TGTGCCTGGCTCCGGGACAGCGCAAACACAGATACGCAGTATTTT,CAWLRDSANTDTQYF
-,TRBJ1-3,-,TRBV5-1,TGCGCCAGCAGCTTGGGAGGGAGCTCTGGAAACACCATATATTTT,CASSLGGSSGNTIYF
-,TRBJ1-2,-,TRBV7-8,TGTGCCAGCAGCTTAAGTCAGGCGGGCTATGGCTACACCTTC,CASSLSQAGYGYTF
-,TRBJ2-7,TRBD2,TRBV28,TGTGCCAGCAGTTTACTTCTACGGCTAGCGGGGGGCAGCTCCTACGAGCAGTACTTC,CASSLLLRLAGGSSYEQYF
-,TRBJ1-4,TRBD1,TRBV9,TGTGCCAGCAGCCTCGGACAGGTTAATGAAAAACTGTTTTTT,CASSLGQVNEKLFF
-,TRBJ2-5,TRBD1,TRBV11-2,TGTGCCAGCAGCTTAGAGGGACAGGTTCTGGAGACCCAGTACTTC,CASSLEGQVLETQYF
-,TRBJ2-7,-,TRBV7-2,TGTGCCAGCAGCTTAGCGCCAGGGTCCCCCTACGAGCAGTACTTC,CASSLAPGSPYEQYF
-,TRBJ1-6,-,TRBV6-5,TGTGCCAGCAGGAGCGGGGTCTCACCCCTCCACTTT,CASRSGVSPLHF
-,TRBJ1-5,-,TRBV6-4,TGTGCCAGAACAGGGTGGAGCAATCAGCCCCAGCATTTT,CARTGWSNQPQHF
few,TRBJ2-3,TRBD1,TRBV6-5,TGTGCCAGCAGGGAGATCGGGACAGGGTCAGATACGCAGTATTTT,CASREIGTGSDTQYF
-,TRBJ1-1,-,TRBV7-6,TGTGCCAGCAGCTTAGTCCTGGCGGGGGCGAACACTGAAGCTTTCTTT,CASSLVLAGANTEAFF
-,TRBJ2-7,TRBD2,TRBV5-6,TGTGCCAGCAGCTTGGGGGCGGGGGGGTTCGAGCAGTACTTC,CASSLGAGGFEQYF
-,TRBJ2-7,-,TRBV27,TGTGCCAGCAGTTTATCGAAGCCAGGGGCGACATGGGAGCAGTACTTC,CASSLSKPGATWEQYF
-,TRBJ1-1,-,TRBV4-2,TGTGCCAGCAGCCAAACGAGATACACTGAAGCTTTCTTT,CASSQTRYTEAFF
-,TRBJ2-7,TRBD2,TRBV29-1,TGCAGCTGGGCTAGCGGTAGCTCCTACGAGCAGTACTTC,CSWASGSSYEQYF
-,TRBJ2-2,TRBD1,TRBV7-3,TGTGCCAGCAGCTTAAGACCGCCTGGTTGGACAGGGAGCCCCGCGAACACCGGGGAGCTGTTTTTT,CASSLRPPGWTGSPANTGELFF
-,TRBJ2-1,-,TRBV5-4,TGTGCCAGCAGCACACCGGGTCTTGAGCAGTTCTTC,CASSTPGLEQFF
few,TRBJ1-4,TRBD1,TRBV5-4,TGTGCCAGCAGCTTGGACAGGGGTAATGAAAAACTGTTTTTT,CASSLDRGNEKLFF
-,TRBJ1-1,-,TRBV28,TGTGCCAGCAGTTTCCTTTGGAACACTGAAGCTTTCTTT,CASSFLWNTEAFF
few,TRBJ1-1,TRBD1,TRBV6-5,TGTGCCAGCAGACGGGACAGGGGGAACACTGAAGCTTTCTTT,CASRRDRGNTEAFF
-,TRBJ2-1,-,TRBV5-1,TGCGCCAGCAGCTTGGTGCCTGGGGAGATATACAATGAGCAGTTCTTC,CASSLVPGEIYNEQFF
-,TRBJ2-7,-,TRBV9,TGTGCCAGCAGCGTAGGTGGGGGGATTGCCTACGAGCAGTACTTC,CASSVGGGIAYEQYF
-,TRBJ1-5,-,TRBV12-5,TGTGCTAGTGGTTTGGGTATAGATCAGCCCCAGCATTTT,CASGLGIDQPQHF
-,TRBJ1-2,TRBD1,TRBV15,TGTGCCACCAGCAAAGACAGGGAAGGTGGCTACACCTTC,CATSKDREGGYTF
-,TRBJ2-7,-,TRBV19,TGTGCCAGTAGAACTAGCCAGAGTGCCTACGAGCAGTACTTC,CASRTSQSAYEQYF
-,TRBJ1-2,TRBD1,TRBV14,TGTGCCAGCAGCCGCCTCGACAGGGGGGACGGCTACACCTTC,CASSRLDRGDGYTF
-,TRBJ2-5,-,TRBV6-1,TGTGCCAGCAGCCCCATAGAAGAGACCCAGTACTTC,CASSPIEETQYF
-,TRBJ2-2,TRBD2,TRBV19,TGTGCCAGTAGTGCGGGACTAGCTATAAACACCGGGGAGCTGTTTTTT,CASSAGLAINTGELFF
once,TRBJ1-6,-,TRBV9,TGTGCCAGCAGTACCCTCGCGTCACCCCTCCACTTT,CASSTLASPLHF
-,TRBJ2-7,TRBD1,TRBV28,TGTGCCAGCAGTTTAAGGGGGCCCTCCTACGAGCAGTACTTC,CASSLRGPSYEQYF
-,TRBJ2-1,-,TRBV14,TGTGCCAGCAGCCAAGATTGGATCGGGAGTTCTGAGCAGTTCTTC,CASSQDWIGSSEQFF
-,TRBJ1-2,TRBD1,TRBV18,TGTGCCAGCTCATCTCCCGGACAGGGTCCTTCAATCTATGGCTACACCTTC,CASSSPGQGPSIYGYTF
-,TRBJ1-1,TRBD1,TRBV30,TGTGCCTGGAGTGCCGGGCAGGGGGCGCGAAGGGCTGAAGCTTTCTTT,CAWSAGQGARRAEAFF
-,TRBJ1-1,-,TRBV7-2,TGTGCCAGCCAACCCCAGGCATTGGTCTCGGACACTGAAGCTTTCTTT,CASQPQALVSDTEAFF
-,TRBJ1-4,TRBD1,TRBV30,TGTGCCTGGAGAACGAAAGGGGGCAGGAGTGAAAAACTGTTTTTT,CAWRTKGGRSEKLFF
-,TRBJ2-7,-,TRBV7-2,TGTGCCAGCAGCTTTGAGCGGATCTACGAGCAGTACTTC,CASSFERIYEQYF
-,TRBJ2-1,-,TRBV15,TGTGCCACCAGCGGCGGACTCATCGATGAGCAGTTCTTC,CATSGGLIDEQFF
few,TRBJ2-3,TRBD2,TRBV4-2,TGTGCCAGCAGCCAAGGAATTAGCGGGGGGGGAGTTACAGATACGCAGTATTTT,CASSQGISGGGVTDTQYF
-,TRBJ1-4,-,TRBV4-1,TGCGCCAGCAGCCACATTCTCCGTCGGACTCGGGATGAAAAACTGTTTTTT,CASSHILRRTRDEKLFF
few,TRBJ1-2,-,TRBV10-3,TGTGCCATCAGTGAACTGGGGGCGAGAGGCGGCTACACCTTC,CAISELGARGGYTF
-,TRBJ1-4,-,TRBV2,TGTGCCAGCAGTGAGGTCCGGAATGAAAAACTGTTTTTT,CASSEVRNEKLFF
-,TRBJ1-2,-,TRBV28,TGTGCCAGCAGAGAAACCGGACAGCCCGTGACCCCCTTC,CASRETGQPVTPF